The clone carrying this TCR beta chain was seen only a few times. Its antigen is unidentified. Since all of the isolated RNA was reverse transcribed, expressed TCRB transcripts were what got sequenced. Some clones are missing from TCRdb's copy, which holds only in-frame ones; the method was immunoSEQ multiplex PCR. The profile covers a few hundred thousand clones, with roughly 13% appearing a single time and 0.015% to 0.02% taken by the ten largest. V was pared by 5 bases and J by 4 bases, with 12 bases of the junction left unmatched. CDR1 and CDR2 from the germline V gene are PRHDT and FYEKMQ (reference sequence). The CDR3 runs to 16 residues. This sample stems from a study of beta chain features in type 1 diabetes. Broader study findings: In all four CD4+ subsets, TCRB CDR3 length was significantly, moderately reduced in type 1 diabetes.

The sequencing input was naive CD4+ T cells from blood. This chain connects TRBV13 to TRBJ2-3; 7 bases align to TRBD2. This receptor was taken from a young man with type 1 diabetes. Written as DNA, the CDR3 is TGTGCCAGCAGCCTCAACTCCGGGAGGCAAGCAGATACGCAGTATTTT. Its translation is CASSLNSGRQADTQYF.